This TCR beta chain came from a study of blood T cells in healthy people across ages. Points from the study as a whole: As naive T cell percentage varied, TCR beta diversity correlated strongly with it.

Of note for this clonotype: Antigen unknown.

A J-beta primer mix and a sample-barcoded 5' primer were used in a second PCR of roughly 7 to 12 cycles. Each cDNA was tagged by a template-switch adaptor containing 12 random nucleotides. Each CDR3 protein is one row after TCRdb ran MiXCR on the 5' RACE reads. The repertoire consists of 1.5 million to 2 million distinct CDR3 sequences, with roughly 50% occurring once and the leading ten covering over 2%. CDR1 and CDR2 (germline): DFQATT, SNEGSKA (reference sequence). The CDR3 sequence is 14 residues long. This sequence originates from a woman aged 40 to 50 in good health. The rearrangement uses TRBV20-1 and TRBJ2-4; 7 nucleotides line up with TRBD1. Sequences were obtained from blood. CDR3 residues: CTARTTGNLGEQYF. CDR3 DNA: TGCACCGCCAGGACGACAGGGAATTTGGGGGAGCAGTACTTC.